This T cell receptor beta chain is from a study of technical replicates of blood from several donors. The germline CDR1 and CDR2 sequences are MDHEN and SYDVKM. V was pared by 6 bases and J by 2 bases, with 14 bases between. This CDR3 contains 14 residues. Profiling relied on immunoSEQ multiplex PCR, and the TCRdb table lists in-frame clones only, not all of them. Among more than 65,000 clones listed, 95% to 97% were seen once. The V and J genes are TRBV28 and TRBJ2-7; weak D call: TRBD1 (5 bases). The sample comprised T cells isolated from PBMCs. This TCR was sampled from a human donor in good health. CDR3 nucleotide sequence: TGTGCCAGCAGCACCACAGGCTACGCCTACGAGCAGTACTTC. This encodes CASSTTGYAYEQYF. Full variable domain (missing parts from reference TRBV28 and TRBJ2-7): DVKVTQSSRYLVKRTGEKVFLECVQDMDHENMFWYRQDPGLGLRLIYFSYDVKMKEKGDIPEGYSVSREKKERFSLILESASTNQTSMYLCASSTTGYAYEQYFGPGTRLTVT.